These 18 T cell receptor beta chains came from one sample sequenced in a study of blood T cell repertoires in COVID-19. Profiled with immunoSEQ multiplex PCR; TCRdb holds only in-frame clones, not every one. The sample consists of 120,000 to 150,000 clones, 76% of them appearing once. The specimen sequenced was peripheral blood. These receptors were obtained from a man aged 60-69 years with acute or convalescent COVID-19.

Concerning this clone itself: Relative to the germline gene, one junction end is altered; a read error may explain this. The gene calls are TRBV11-2 and TRBJ1-2, with TRBD1 matching 7 bases. This CDR3 comprises 13 residues. CDR1 is SGHAT, CDR2 FQNNGV, per germline. The CDR3 sequence is CASSVDRAEGYTF. The CDR3 nucleotides read TGTGCCAGCAGCGTAGACAGGGCGGAAGGCTACACCTTC.

CDR3 protein: CASTVSGVETQYF. The CDR3 nucleotides read TGTGCCAGCACCGTGTCAGGGGTAGAGACCCAGTACTTC. This rearrangement joins TRBV7-9 to TRBJ2-5, with TRBD1 as a possible D gene (6 bases). The CDR3 is made up of 13 amino acids. In germline, CDR1 is SEHNR, CDR2 FQNEAQ (reference sequence). Trimming removed 7 bases from V and 4 bases from J, with 13 bases in between.

The rearrangement uses TRBV5-6 and TRBJ2-1, with TRBD2 matching 9 bases. V dropped 1 base and J dropped 3; count of bases not matched to a gene: 5. In germline, CDR1 is SGHDT, CDR2 YYEEEE. This CDR3 region has 16 residues. The CDR3 nucleotides are TGTGCCAGCAGCTTGCCACTAGCGGGTGTCTACAATGAGCAGTTCTTC. This gives the protein CASSLPLAGVYNEQFF.

The chain links TRBV27 to TRBJ1-2; TRBD1 is a possible D gene (5 bases). Germline V gene data show CDR1 as MNHEY and CDR2 as SMNVEV (reference sequence). V dropped 0 bases and J dropped 0 bases, with 14 bases sitting between them. This CDR3 region has 17 residues. The CDR3 reads CASSLSIEGTTNYGYTF. The CDR3 coding sequence is TGTGCCAGCAGTTTATCGATAGAGGGGACTACTAACTATGGCTACACCTTC.

V usage is TRBV3-1 (or the pseudogene TRBV3-2) and J usage is TRBJ2-7; 10 bases line up with TRBD2. Germline V gene sequence: CDR1 LGHDT, CDR2 YNNKEL (reference sequence). J lost 6 bases, V lost 1 base, and 9 bases had no gene match. The CDR3 is made up of 16 amino acids. CDR3 bases: TGTGCCAGCAGCCAAGGGGGGGGGCTAGCGGGAGTCGAGCAGTACTTC. It is translated as CASSQGGGLAGVEQYF.

The chain carries TRBV7-7 and TRBJ2-5; TRBD1 matches at 7 bases. Looked up from germline, CDR1 is SSHAT and CDR2 is FNYEAQ (reference sequence). This CDR3 has 15 residues. Germline trimming cut 5 bases from V and 4 bases from J; bases unmatched to any gene: 10. The chain's CDR3 is CASSRRQGLGETQYF. In DNA, the CDR3 is TGTGCCAGCAGCCGCCGACAGGGCCTTGGAGAGACCCAGTACTTC.

This chain uses TRBV18 with TRBJ1-1; 11 nucleotides match TRBD1. J gave up 5 bases and V 2 bases, and 4 bases lay outside the gene matches. This CDR3 region has 15 residues. Germline-derived CDR1 and CDR2 are KGHSH and LQKENI. This CDR3 is CASSPGQGARTEAFF. In nucleotides, the CDR3 is TGTGCCAGCTCACCAGGACAGGGGGCGAGGACTGAAGCTTTCTTT.

This chain connects TRBV10-2 to TRBJ2-1, with a tentative D call TRBD2 (6 bases). This CDR3 spans 13 amino acids. Germline V gene lookup returns CDR1 WSHSY and CDR2 SAAADI. Trimming left V 10 bases short and J 3 bases short, with 13 bases between. This CDR3 reads CATGGAGYNEQFF. The DNA of the CDR3 is TGCGCCACCGGCGGGGCCGGCTACAATGAGCAGTTCTTC.

This clone showed up just a few times. V usage is TRBV5-4 and J usage is TRBJ1-1; the match to TRBD1 covers 7 bases. The CDR3 covers 13 residues. CDR1 SGHNT and CDR2 YYREEE come from the germline V gene (reference sequence). V shed 5 bases, J shed 4 bases, and the junction held 5 bases outside the gene matches. The CDR3 reads CASSSQGGTEAFF. CDR3 nucleotides: TGTGCCAGCAGTTCCCAGGGGGGCACTGAAGCTTTCTTT.

J is TRBJ1-5 and V is TRBV19; 8 bases are a match to TRBD1. V shed 6 bases, J shed 0 bases, and the junction held 13 bases outside the gene matches. The CDR3 has 18 residues. Germline values: CDR1 LNHDA, CDR2 SQIVND (reference sequence). DNA for the CDR3: TGTGCCAGTAGGGGGGGTTCAGGGGGCTTGGATAGCAATCAGCCCCAGCATTTT. Translated, it gives CASRGGSGGLDSNQPQHF. The complete variable domain, with remaining parts taken from reference TRBV19 and TRBJ1-5, reads DGGITQSPKYLFRKEGQNVTLSCEQNLNHDAMYWYRQDPGQGLRLIYYSQIVNDFQKGDIAEGYSVSREKKESFPLTVTSAQKNPTAFYLCASRGGSGGLDSNQPQHFGDGTRLSIL.

The chain links TRBV6-5 to TRBJ2-3; 8 bases align to TRBD1. CDR1 MNHEY and CDR2 SVGAGI come from the germline V gene. The CDR3 is made up of 15 amino acids. V trimming: 2 bases; J trimming: 4 bases; junction bases outside the gene matches: 5. The CDR3 protein is CASSYRQGRPDTQYF. The CDR3 bases are TGTGCCAGCAGTTACCGACAGGGGAGACCAGATACGCAGTATTTT.

This clone was counted once. This chain connects TRBV5-1 to TRBJ2-3; D perhaps matches TRBD2 (5 bases). The ends were cut back, 2 bases at V and 0 bases at J, with 13 bases in the middle. Germline V gene sequence: CDR1 SGHRS, CDR2 YFSETQ. This CDR3 has 16 residues. The CDR3 region has the DNA TGCGCCAGCAGCTTAGAAGGTCGGGGAAGCACAGATACGCAGTATTTT. Its protein product is CASSLEGRGSTDTQYF.

This clone was seen just once. The chain uses TRBV5-4 and TRBJ2-5, with D possibly TRBD2 on 6 matching bases. The germline V and J ends were trimmed by 0 bases and 5 bases, with 14 bases remaining between them. The V gene's germline CDR1 is SGHNT and CDR2 YYREEE (reference sequence). The CDR3 length is 15 residues. The CDR3 DNA sequence: TGTGCCAGCAGCTTGGGGGGGTTAGCGGAGGAGACCCAGTACTTC. It is translated as CASSLGGLAEETQYF.

The CDR3 loop reads CAWGRGQGAGEQYF. The CDR3 coding sequence is TGTGCCTGGGGGAGGGGACAGGGGGCTGGAGAGCAGTACTTC. The chain combines TRBV30 with TRBJ2-7; 12 bases align to TRBD1. The length of the CDR3 is 14 residues. The germline V gene has CDR1 GTSNPN and CDR2 SVGIG (reference sequence). Unmatched junction bases numbered 9, after V lost 5 bases and J lost 7 bases.

This clone was picked up a small number of times. The rearrangement links TRBV6-5 to TRBJ1-1, with D possibly matching TRBD1 (5 bases). V lost 5 bases and J 11 bases, leaving 15 bases between the germline ends. This CDR3 is 12 amino acids long. Germline-derived CDR1 and CDR2 are MNHEY and SVGAGI. The CDR3 DNA follows: TGTGCCAGCAGTACAGGACCCTTACCGGCTTTCTTT. Translation: CASSTGPLPAFF.

The CDR3 DNA is TGTGCCAGCAGTCCGACTAGAGGCTACGAGCAGTACTTC. This sequence encodes CASSPTRGYEQYF. The chain links TRBV6-5 to TRBJ2-7; tentatively, D is TRBD2 (6 bases). The CDR3 is 13 amino acids. V lost 5 bases and J lost 3, with 11 bases in between. The germline V gene has CDR1 MNHEY and CDR2 SVGAGI.

In this sample, this clone turned up a few times. The genes are TRBV19 and TRBJ2-1, with 9 bases matching TRBD1. Germline values: CDR1 LNHDA, CDR2 SQIVND (reference sequence). The CDR3 extends over 14 amino acids. V shed 2 bases and J 9 bases; nucleotides not matched to a gene: 5. The CDR3 DNA reads TGTGCCAGTAGTATAAATCTGGGACAGGGTGAGCAGTTCTTC. Encoded protein: CASSINLGQGEQFF.

The V call is TRBV7-3, the J call TRBJ1-2; the match to TRBD1 covers 7 bases. This CDR3 region has 13 residues. The V segment lost 1 base and the J segment 7 bases; nucleotides outside the gene matches: 3. The V gene's germline CDR1 is SGHTA and CDR2 FQGTGA. The CDR3 is CASSLRQGGGYTF. The CDR3 nucleotides are TGTGCCAGCAGCTTAAGGCAGGGGGGTGGCTACACCTTC.